This is a list of T cell receptor beta chains from one sample in a study of cytomegalovirus exposure and HLA in healthy donors. Sequencing was performed with immunoSEQ multiplex PCR; in TCRdb, only in-frame clones are kept and a portion is missing. Found here are roughly 130,000 clones, 75% to 85% of them singletons; the top ten hold under 3%. Source material: PBMCs. The origin of the receptors is a man aged 30-40 years in good health and CMV-seronegative. Both conserved end residues are part of each CDR3. A D gene is named only where the DNA matches it firmly. Size values are once, few and many counts, or a class for expanded clones, and some rows have none.

clone_size,j_call,v_call,d_call,cdr3_aa,cdr3_nt
.,TRBJ2-7,TRBV11-2,TRBD2,CASSLESGRTYF,TGTGCCAGCAGCTTAGAGAGCGGGAGGACGTACTTC
.,TRBJ2-1,TRBV4-3,TRBD2,CASSPDGIASGSYEQFF,TGCGCCAGCAGCCCAGATGGGATAGCTAGCGGGAGTTATGAGCAGTTCTTC
.,TRBJ1-2,TRBV6-5,.,CASSRRDNYGYPF,TGTGCCAGCAGCCGCCGGGACAATTATGGCTACCCCTTC
.,TRBJ2-3,TRBV5-1,TRBD2,CASRNRLAAYTTADTQYF,TGCGCCAGCAGAAACCGACTAGCGGCATATACTACGGCAGATACGCAGTATTTT
.,TRBJ2-1,TRBV7-9,TRBD1,CASSSLDRGYNEQFF,TGTGCCAGCAGCTCTCTGGACAGGGGATACAATGAGCAGTTCTTC
.,TRBJ2-2,TRBV9,TRBD1,CASSVRDRGDGELFF,TGTGCCAGCAGCGTCCGGGACAGGGGAGACGGGGAGCTGTTTTTT
.,TRBJ2-5,TRBV11-2,TRBD1,CASSRTGGETQYF,TGTGCCAGCAGCAGGACAGGTGGGGAGACCCAGTACTTC
.,TRBJ2-7,TRBV9,.,CASSVEDRSYEQYF,TGTGCCAGCAGCGTAGAAGACAGGTCCTACGAGCAGTACTTC
.,TRBJ2-7,TRBV6-1,TRBD1,CASSGTGGSYEQYF,TGTGCCAGCAGCGGGACAGGGGGCTCCTACGAGCAGTACTTC
.,TRBJ1-3,TRBV6-5,.,CASSYGPRSGNTIYF,TGTGCCAGCAGTTACGGTCCGCGCTCTGGAAACACCATATATTTT
.,TRBJ2-7,TRBV2,TRBD1,CASSEATGSSYEQYF,TGTGCCAGCAGTGAGGCGACAGGGAGCTCCTACGAGCAGTACTTC
.,TRBJ2-7,TRBV10-3,TRBD1,CAIEKDRGYEQYF,TGTGCCATCGAGAAGGACAGGGGTTACGAGCAGTACTTC
.,TRBJ1-2,TRBV27,.,CASSLYIGGDGYTF,TGTGCCAGCAGTTTATATATAGGGGGTGATGGCTACACCTTC
.,TRBJ2-7,TRBV27,.,CASSLRGETYEQYF,TGTGCCAGCAGTTTAAGGGGCGAAACCTACGAGCAGTACTTC
once,TRBJ1-5,TRBV19,TRBD1,CASVGPGQGAFQPQHF,TGTGCCTCGGTAGGGCCGGGACAGGGGGCTTTTCAGCCCCAGCATTTT
.,TRBJ2-1,TRBV10-1,.,CASSELGGYDYNEQFF,TGCGCCAGCAGTGAGTTAGGGGGTTATGACTACAATGAGCAGTTCTTC
.,TRBJ2-4,TRBV19,.,CASSHQGRNIQYF,TGTGCCAGTAGTCACCAGGGTAGGAACATTCAGTACTTC
few,TRBJ2-7,TRBV5-1,TRBD2,CASSLAGSGRDYEQYF,TGCGCCAGCAGCTTGGCCGGGAGCGGGAGGGACTACGAGCAGTACTTC
.,TRBJ1-1,TRBV7-3,.,CASSPGTAGTEAFF,TGTGCCAGCAGCCCTGGGACTGCGGGCACTGAAGCTTTCTTT
.,TRBJ2-2,TRBV18,TRBD2,CASSGLAGEGTGELFF,TGTGCCAGCTCTGGACTAGCGGGAGAAGGAACCGGGGAGCTGTTTTTT
.,TRBJ2-2,TRBV18,TRBD1,CASSPTGLSAGELFF,TGTGCCAGCTCACCGACAGGGCTTTCGGCCGGGGAGCTGTTTTTT
.,TRBJ2-1,TRBV30,TRBD2,CAWSGITRAGGNEQFF,TGTGCCTGGAGTGGGATAACCCGAGCGGGAGGCAATGAGCAGTTCTTC
once,TRBJ1-1,TRBV10-3,TRBD1,CATHRGTNTEAFF,TGTGCCACCCACAGGGGCACGAACACTGAAGCTTTCTTT
.,TRBJ1-1,TRBV12-5,.,CASGLATGRMRSTEAFF,TGTGCTAGTGGTTTGGCCACCGGGAGGATGAGGAGCACTGAAGCTTTCTTT
.,TRBJ2-2,TRBV6-6,TRBD2,CASFRGGTAGELFF,TGTGCCTCCTTCCGGGGGGGTACGGCCGGGGAGCTGTTTTTT
.,TRBJ2-7,TRBV18,.,CASSPTGTYEQYF,TGTGCCAGCTCACCGACAGGTACCTACGAGCAGTACTTC
.,TRBJ2-1,TRBV7-9,.,CASSLDGDGEQFF,TGTGCCAGCAGCTTAGACGGGGATGGTGAGCAGTTCTTC
.,TRBJ2-3,TRBV28,TRBD2,CASRASGVSTDTQYF,TGTGCCAGCAGAGCTAGCGGGGTTAGCACAGATACGCAGTATTTT
.,TRBJ2-7,TRBV11-3,TRBD2,CASSLGTSGGPHEQYF,TGTGCCAGCAGCTTAGGTACTAGCGGGGGCCCCCACGAGCAGTACTTC
.,TRBJ2-7,TRBV5-6,TRBD1,CASSPGTGRYEQYF,TGTGCCAGCAGCCCTGGGACAGGAAGATACGAGCAGTACTTC
.,TRBJ2-1,TRBV19,TRBD2,CASSIDPMTSGGEQFF,TGTGCCAGTAGTATAGATCCGATGACTAGCGGGGGGGAGCAGTTCTTC
.,TRBJ2-2,TRBV14,.,CASSRQETGELFF,TGTGCCAGCAGCCGACAGGAGACCGGGGAGCTGTTTTTT
.,TRBJ2-3,TRBV14,.,CASSLSGITDTQYF,TGTGCCAGCAGCCTTTCGGGGATCACAGATACGCAGTATTTT
.,TRBJ2-2,TRBV10-2,.,CASSRDLNTGELFF,TGCGCCAGCAGTCGGGACTTAAACACCGGGGAGCTGTTTTTT
.,TRBJ2-3,TRBV5-1,.,CASSLEWRGAYTQYF,TGCGCCAGCAGCTTGGAATGGCGGGGTGCGTATACGCAGTATTTT
once,TRBJ2-7,TRBV7-8,TRBD2,CASSFIRTSGSYEQYF,TGTGCCAGCAGCTTTATACGGACTAGCGGCTCCTACGAGCAGTACTTC